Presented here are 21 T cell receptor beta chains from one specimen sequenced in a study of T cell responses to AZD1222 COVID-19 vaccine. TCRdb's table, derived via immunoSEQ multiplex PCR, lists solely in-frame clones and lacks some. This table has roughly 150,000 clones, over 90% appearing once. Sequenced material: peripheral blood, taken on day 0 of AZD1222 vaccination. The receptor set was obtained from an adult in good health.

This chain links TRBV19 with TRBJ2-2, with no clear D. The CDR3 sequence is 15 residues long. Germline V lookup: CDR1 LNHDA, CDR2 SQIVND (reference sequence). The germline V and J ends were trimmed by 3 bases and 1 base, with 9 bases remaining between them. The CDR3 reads CASSIPGLNTGELFF. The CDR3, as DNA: TGTGCCAGTAGTATCCCTGGGTTGAACACCGGGGAGCTGTTTTTT.

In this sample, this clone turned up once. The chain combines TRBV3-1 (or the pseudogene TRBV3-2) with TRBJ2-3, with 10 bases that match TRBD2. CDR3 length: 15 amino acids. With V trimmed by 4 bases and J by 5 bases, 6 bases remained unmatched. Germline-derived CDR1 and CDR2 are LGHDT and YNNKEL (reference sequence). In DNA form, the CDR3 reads TGTGCCAGCAGCCGCTGGGCTAGCGGGAGAGATACGCAGTATTTT. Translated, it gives CASSRWASGRDTQYF.

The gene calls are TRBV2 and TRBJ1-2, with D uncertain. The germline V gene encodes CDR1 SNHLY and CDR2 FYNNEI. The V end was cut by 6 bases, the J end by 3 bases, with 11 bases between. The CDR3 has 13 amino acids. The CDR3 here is CASSRTRHYGYTF. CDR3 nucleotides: TGTGCCAGCAGCCGGACCCGCCACTATGGCTACACCTTC.

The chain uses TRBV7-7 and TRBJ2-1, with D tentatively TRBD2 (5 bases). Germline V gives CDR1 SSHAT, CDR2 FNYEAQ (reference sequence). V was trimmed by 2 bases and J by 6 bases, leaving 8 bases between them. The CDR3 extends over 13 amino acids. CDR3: CASSLIEGNEQFF. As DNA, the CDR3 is TGTGCCAGCAGCTTAATAGAGGGCAATGAGCAGTTCTTC.

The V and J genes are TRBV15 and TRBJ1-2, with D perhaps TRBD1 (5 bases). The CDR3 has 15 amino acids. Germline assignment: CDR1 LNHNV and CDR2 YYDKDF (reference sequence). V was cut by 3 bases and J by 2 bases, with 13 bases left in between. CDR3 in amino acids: CATSSKNRLNYGYTF. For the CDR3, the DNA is TGTGCCACCAGCAGTAAGAACAGGCTCAACTATGGCTACACCTTC.

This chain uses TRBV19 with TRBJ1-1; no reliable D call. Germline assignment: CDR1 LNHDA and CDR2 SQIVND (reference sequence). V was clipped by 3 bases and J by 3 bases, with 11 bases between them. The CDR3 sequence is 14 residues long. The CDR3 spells CASSIPTDYTEAFF. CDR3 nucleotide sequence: TGTGCCAGTAGTATCCCCACAGATTACACTGAAGCTTTCTTT.

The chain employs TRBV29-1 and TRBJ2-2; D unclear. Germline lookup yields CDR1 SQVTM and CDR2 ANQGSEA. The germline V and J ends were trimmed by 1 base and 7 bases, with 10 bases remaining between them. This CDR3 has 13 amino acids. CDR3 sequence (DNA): TGCAGCGTTGAAGTTTCAACGGGCGGGGAGCTGTTTTTT. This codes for CSVEVSTGGELFF.

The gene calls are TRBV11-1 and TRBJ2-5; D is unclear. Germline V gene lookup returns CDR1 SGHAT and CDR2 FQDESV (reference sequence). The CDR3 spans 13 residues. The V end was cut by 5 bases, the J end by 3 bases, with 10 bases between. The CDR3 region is CASSRTYEETQYF. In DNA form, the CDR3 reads TGTGCCAGCAGCCGGACGTATGAAGAGACCCAGTACTTC.

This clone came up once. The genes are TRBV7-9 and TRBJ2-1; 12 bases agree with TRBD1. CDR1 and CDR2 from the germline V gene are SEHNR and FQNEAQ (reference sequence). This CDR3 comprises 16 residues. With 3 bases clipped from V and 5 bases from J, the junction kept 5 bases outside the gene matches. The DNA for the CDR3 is TGTGCCAGCAGCTTTTTAGGGACAGGGGGCCACAATGAGCAGTTCTTC. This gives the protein CASSFLGTGGHNEQFF.

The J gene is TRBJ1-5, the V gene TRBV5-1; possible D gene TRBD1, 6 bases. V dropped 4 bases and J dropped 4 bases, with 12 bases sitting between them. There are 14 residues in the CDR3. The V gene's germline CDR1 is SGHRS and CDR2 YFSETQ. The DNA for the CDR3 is TGCGCCAGCAGCCCACTAGGGGGAAATCAGCCCCAGCATTTT. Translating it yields CASSPLGGNQPQHF.

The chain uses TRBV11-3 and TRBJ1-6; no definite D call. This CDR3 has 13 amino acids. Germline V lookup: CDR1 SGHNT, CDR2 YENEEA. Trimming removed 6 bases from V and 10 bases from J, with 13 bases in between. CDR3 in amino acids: CASRQGPRSPLHF. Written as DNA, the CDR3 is TGTGCCAGCAGACAAGGACCTCGGTCACCCCTCCACTTT.

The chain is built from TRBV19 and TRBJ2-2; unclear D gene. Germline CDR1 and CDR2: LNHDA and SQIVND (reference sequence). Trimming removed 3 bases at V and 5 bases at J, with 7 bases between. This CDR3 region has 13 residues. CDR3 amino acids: CASSIWGTGELFF. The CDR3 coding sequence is TGTGCCAGTAGTATTTGGGGTACCGGGGAGCTGTTTTTT.

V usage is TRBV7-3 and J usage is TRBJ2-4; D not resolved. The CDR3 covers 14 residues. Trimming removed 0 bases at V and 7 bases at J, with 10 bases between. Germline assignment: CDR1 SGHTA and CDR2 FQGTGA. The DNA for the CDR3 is TGTGCCAGCAGCTTAACAGGGATTGGCAACATTCAGTACTTC. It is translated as CASSLTGIGNIQYF.

CDR3 DNA: TGTGCCAGCAGCGTAGGAGTGGGGGACAGGGGGTACGAGCAGTACTTC. Its protein is CASSVGVGDRGYEQYF. This sequence joins TRBV9 and TRBJ2-7, with 11 bases matching TRBD1. CDR3 length: 16 amino acids. V lost 0 bases, J lost 4 bases, and 6 bases stayed unmatched. Germline lookup yields CDR1 SGDLS and CDR2 YYNGEE.

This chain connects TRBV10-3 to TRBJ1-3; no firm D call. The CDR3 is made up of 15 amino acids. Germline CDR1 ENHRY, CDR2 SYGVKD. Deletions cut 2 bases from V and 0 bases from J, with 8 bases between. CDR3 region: CAISEGRISGNTIYF. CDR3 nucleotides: TGTGCCATCAGTGAGGGCCGTATCTCTGGAAACACCATATATTTT.

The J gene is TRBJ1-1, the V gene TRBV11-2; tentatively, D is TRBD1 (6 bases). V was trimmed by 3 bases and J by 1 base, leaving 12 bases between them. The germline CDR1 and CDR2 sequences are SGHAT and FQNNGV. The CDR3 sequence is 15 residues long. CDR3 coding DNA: TGTGCCAGCAGCTTTGGGACATCGGGGAACACTGAAGCTTTCTTT. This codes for CASSFGTSGNTEAFF.

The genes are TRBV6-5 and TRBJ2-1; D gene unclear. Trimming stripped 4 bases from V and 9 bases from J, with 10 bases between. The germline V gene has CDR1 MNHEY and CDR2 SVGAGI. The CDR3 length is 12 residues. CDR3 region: CASSSGVVEQFF. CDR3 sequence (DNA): TGTGCCAGCAGTTCTGGGGTTGTTGAGCAGTTCTTC.

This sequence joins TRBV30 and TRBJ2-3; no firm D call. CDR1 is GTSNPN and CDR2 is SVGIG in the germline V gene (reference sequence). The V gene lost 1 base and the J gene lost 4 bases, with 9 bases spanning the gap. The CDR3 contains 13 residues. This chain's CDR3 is CAWSGGIADTQYF. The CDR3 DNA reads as TGTGCCTGGAGTGGCGGAATTGCAGATACGCAGTATTTT.

Here the CDR3 reads CASRRLGQVNQPQHF. The DNA for the CDR3 is TGTGCCAGCAGGCGCCTAGGACAGGTTAATCAGCCCCAGCATTTT. This chain links TRBV28 with TRBJ1-5; 7 bases agree with TRBD1. The CDR3 is made up of 15 amino acids. V shed 6 bases and J 4 bases; nucleotides not matched to a gene: 9. The germline CDR1 and CDR2 sequences are MDHEN and SYDVKM.

The CDR3, as DNA: TGTGCCAGCAGTTCGGAAATTAGCAATCAGCCCCAGCATTTT. Amino acids: CASSSEISNQPQHF. This chain uses TRBV28 with TRBJ1-5; D gene unclear. Germline V gives CDR1 MDHEN, CDR2 SYDVKM. The CDR3 has 14 amino acids. Trimming left V 4 bases short and J 0 bases short, with 7 bases between.

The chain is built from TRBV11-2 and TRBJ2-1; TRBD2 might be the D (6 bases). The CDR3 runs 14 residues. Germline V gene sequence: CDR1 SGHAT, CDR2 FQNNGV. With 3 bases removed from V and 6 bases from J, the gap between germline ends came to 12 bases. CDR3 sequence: CASSFWDFGNEQFF. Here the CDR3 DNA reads TGTGCCAGCAGCTTTTGGGACTTCGGCAATGAGCAGTTCTTC.